Included here is one T cell receptor (beta chain) sequence, with context. These data come from a study of blood T cell repertoires in COVID-19. About the study: Whether acute or convalescent, the COVID-19 samples came from the United States, Italy and Spain. T cells, B-cell-depleted T cells, or PBMCs supplied cDNA or gDNA.

Source study methods: Estimates of nucleated cell counts were drawn from the amplification of reference gene primers. Profiled with immunoSEQ multiplex PCR; TCRdb holds only in-frame clones, not every one. Clone size and the V and J calls come from that table; the DNA yielded D and trimming. The data show 65,000 to 95,000 clones, with around nine tenths seen just once and less than 3% held by the top ten. V gave up 4 bases and J gave up 0 bases, with 14 bases separating them. This CDR3 is built from 16 residues. Germline CDR1 is KGHSY and CDR2 is FQNENV. Source material: peripheral blood. This chain links TRBV16 with TRBJ2-3; the D gene is possibly TRBD1 (7 bases). The sequence was obtained from a man between 65 and 85 years old with active or convalescent COVID-19. The CDR3 DNA reads TGTGCCAGCAGCCTCTCAGGGGGGACCAGCACAGATACGCAGTATTTT. Translating gives CASSLSGGTSTDTQYF.